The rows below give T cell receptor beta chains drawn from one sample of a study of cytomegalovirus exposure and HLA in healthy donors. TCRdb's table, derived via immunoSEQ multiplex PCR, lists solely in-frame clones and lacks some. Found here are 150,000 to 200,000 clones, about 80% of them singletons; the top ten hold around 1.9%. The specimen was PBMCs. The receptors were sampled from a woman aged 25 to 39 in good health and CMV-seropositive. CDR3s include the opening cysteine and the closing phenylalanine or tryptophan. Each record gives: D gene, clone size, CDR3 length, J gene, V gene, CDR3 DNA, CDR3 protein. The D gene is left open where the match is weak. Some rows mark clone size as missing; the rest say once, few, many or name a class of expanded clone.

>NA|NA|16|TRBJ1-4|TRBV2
TGTGCCAGCGGAAGGGGGTTCCCAGCAACTAATGAAAAACTGTTTTTT
CASGRGFPATNEKLFF
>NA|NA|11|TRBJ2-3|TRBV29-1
TGCAGTATTACTAGCACAGATACGCAGTATTTT
CSITSTDTQYF
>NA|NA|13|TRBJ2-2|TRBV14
TGTGCCAGCAGCCACTACCCGAACGGGGAGCTGTTTTTT
CASSHYPNGELFF
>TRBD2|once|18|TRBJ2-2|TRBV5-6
TGTGCCAGCAGCTGGAATCTAGCGGGAGGTCCTCTTCACGGGGAGCTGTTTTTT
CASSWNLAGGPLHGELFF
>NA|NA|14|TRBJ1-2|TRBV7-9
TGTGCCAGCAGCTTGGCCCACGCTAACTATGGCTACACCTTC
CASSLAHANYGYTF
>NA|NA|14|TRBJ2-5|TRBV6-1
TGTGCCAGCAGTGAAAAGACTAGGGGAGAGACCCAGTACTTC
CASSEKTRGETQYF
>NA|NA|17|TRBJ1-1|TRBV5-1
TGCGCCAGCAGCCCTGATCTCAGGCCCGAATACAACACTGAAGCTTTCTTT
CASSPDLRPEYNTEAFF
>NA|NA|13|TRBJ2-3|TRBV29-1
TGCAGCGCAGGAGGACAGAACACAGATACGCAGTATTTT
CSAGGQNTDTQYF
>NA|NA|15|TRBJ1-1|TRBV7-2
TGTGCCAGCAGCTCCACCTCGACAGGGAACACTGAAGCTTTCTTT
CASSSTSTGNTEAFF
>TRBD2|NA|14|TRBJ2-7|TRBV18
TGTGCCAGCTCACCTGGGGGACTACCCTACGAGCAGTACTTC
CASSPGGLPYEQYF
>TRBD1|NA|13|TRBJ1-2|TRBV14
TGTGCCAGCAGCCAGCAGGGGGTGAGGGGCTACACCTTC
CASSQQGVRGYTF
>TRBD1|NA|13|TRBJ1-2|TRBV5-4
TGTGCCAGCAGTTACCAGGGGGCAGAAGGCTACACCTTC
CASSYQGAEGYTF
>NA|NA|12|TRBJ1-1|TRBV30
TGTGCCTCCCAGACGGGAGTGACTGAAGCTTTCTTT
CASQTGVTEAFF
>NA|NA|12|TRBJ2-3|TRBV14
TGTGCCAGCAGGTTCACTGTTGGCAGGGCGTATTTT
CASRFTVGRAYF
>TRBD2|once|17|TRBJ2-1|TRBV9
TGTGCCAGCAGCCCCCGGACTAGCGGGGTCTCCTACAATGAGCAGTTCTTC
CASSPRTSGVSYNEQFF
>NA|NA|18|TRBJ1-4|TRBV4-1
TGCGCCAGCAGCCAAGTTTTCGCTACCGGGTCTCCTAATGAAAAACTGTTTTTT
CASSQVFATGSPNEKLFF
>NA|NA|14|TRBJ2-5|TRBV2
TGTGCCAGCAGTGAGGAGAGAGGAGGGGAGACCCAGTACTTC
CASSEERGGETQYF
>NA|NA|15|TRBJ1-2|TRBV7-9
TGTGCCAGCAGGATAGGGGGGGCTCACAACTATGGCTACACCTTC
CASRIGGAHNYGYTF
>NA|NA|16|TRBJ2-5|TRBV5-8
TGTGCCAGCAGCTTGGATGGAGGGATCCTCCAAGAGACCCAGTACTTC
CASSLDGGILQETQYF
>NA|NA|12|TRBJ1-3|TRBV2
TGTGCCACCACACAGGATGGAAACACCATATATTTT
CATTQDGNTIYF
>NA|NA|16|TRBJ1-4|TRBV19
TGTGCCAGTAGCTACCCCGGAGGGGCAACTAATGAAAAACTGTTTTTT
CASSYPGGATNEKLFF
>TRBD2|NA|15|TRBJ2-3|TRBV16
TGTGCCAGCAGCCGCACTAGCGGGAGCACAGATACGCAGTATTTT
CASSRTSGSTDTQYF
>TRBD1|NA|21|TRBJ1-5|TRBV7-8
TGTGCCAGCAGCTCCACGCCCGCTCTTTCAGGGGACAGGGTTGGCAATCAGCCCCAGCATTTT
CASSSTPALSGDRVGNQPQHF
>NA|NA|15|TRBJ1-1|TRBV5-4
TGTGCCAGCAGCTTTAAGCGGGAGGTGAACACTGAAGCTTTCTTT
CASSFKREVNTEAFF
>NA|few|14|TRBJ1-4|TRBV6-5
TGTGCCAGCAGTCATACAGGGCCCAATGAAAAACTGTTTTTT
CASSHTGPNEKLFF
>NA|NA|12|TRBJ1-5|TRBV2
TGTGCCAGCAGTGAAATTGGGGGGGCTCAGCATTTT
CASSEIGGAQHF
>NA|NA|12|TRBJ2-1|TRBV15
TGTGCCACCAGCAGAGCCGGGAATGAGCAGTTCTTC
CATSRAGNEQFF
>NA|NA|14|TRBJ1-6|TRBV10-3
TGTGCCAGTAGCCAGGGACTCAATAATTCACCCCTCCACTTT
CASSQGLNNSPLHF
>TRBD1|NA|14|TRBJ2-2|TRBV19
TGTGCCAGTAGTATAGGGGACAGGTCCGGGGAGCTGTTTTTT
CASSIGDRSGELFF
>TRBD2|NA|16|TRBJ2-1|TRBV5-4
TGTGCCAGCAGCTTGGGGACTAGCGGGAACTACAATGAGCAGTTCTTC
CASSLGTSGNYNEQFF
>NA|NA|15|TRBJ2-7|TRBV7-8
TGTGCCAGCAGCTTCATACTGCGGGGCCCCTACGAGCAGTACTTC
CASSFILRGPYEQYF
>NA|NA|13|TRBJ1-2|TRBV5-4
TGTGCCAGCAGCTTGGACAGGGACGCTGGCTACACCTTC
CASSLDRDAGYTF
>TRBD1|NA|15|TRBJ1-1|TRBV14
TGTGCCAGCAGTCGAAACAGGGGCCAAAACACTGAAGCTTTCTTT
CASSRNRGQNTEAFF
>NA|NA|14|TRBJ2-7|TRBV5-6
TGTGCCAGCAGCTTTATAACGTCGGGTGCCGAGCAGTACTTC
CASSFITSGAEQYF
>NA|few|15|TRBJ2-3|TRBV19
TGTGCCAGTAGTATTGGCCCAGGGGCGACAGATACGCAGTATTTT
CASSIGPGATDTQYF
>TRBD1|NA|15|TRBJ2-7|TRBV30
TGTGCCTGGAGTGTACTGACAGGGGGAGACTACGAGCAGTACTTC
CAWSVLTGGDYEQYF
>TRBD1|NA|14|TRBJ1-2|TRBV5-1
TGCGCCAGCAGCCCGGGACAGGGAACCTATGGCTACACCTTC
CASSPGQGTYGYTF
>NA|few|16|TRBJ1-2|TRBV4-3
TGCGCCAGCAGCCGAGGCAGGGGCGCGACCGGCTATGGCTACACCTTC
CASSRGRGATGYGYTF
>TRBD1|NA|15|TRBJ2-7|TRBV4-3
TGCGCCAGCAGCCCCAACAGGGGGAGTTCGTACGAGCAGTACTTC
CASSPNRGSSYEQYF
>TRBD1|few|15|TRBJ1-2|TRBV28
TGTGCCAGCAGTTTGCTGGACAGGGTGGTGGAAGGCTACACCTTC
CASSLLDRVVEGYTF
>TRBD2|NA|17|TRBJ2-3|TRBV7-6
TGTGCCAGCAGCTTAGTTAGTAGCGGGGGGCTCACAGATACGCAGTATTTT
CASSLVSSGGLTDTQYF
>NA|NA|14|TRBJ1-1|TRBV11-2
TGTGCCAGCAGCCTGGGGCAGCTCCGCACTGAAGCTTTCTTT
CASSLGQLRTEAFF
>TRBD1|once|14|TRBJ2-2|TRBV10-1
TGCGCCAGCAGTCGGACAGGGGACACCGGGGAGCTGTTTTTT
CASSRTGDTGELFF
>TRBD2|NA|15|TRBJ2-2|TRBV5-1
TGCGCCAGCAGCTTGGTGGCGGGAGACTACGGGGAGCTGTTTTTT
CASSLVAGDYGELFF
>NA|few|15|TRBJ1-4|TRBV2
TGTGCCAGCAGTGTAGGACAAATCACAGGTGAAAAACTGTTTTTT
CASSVGQITGEKLFF